The present T cell receptor (beta chain) was sequenced within a study of cytomegalovirus exposure and HLA in healthy donors. This clone appeared a single time. What it binds is unknown. Regarding the study as a whole: It was in a later analysis that TCR association rates were seen to vary by HLA locus, highest for DRB1 and lowest for HLA-C.

PCR employed 60 Vbeta and 13 Jbeta primers. Only in-frame clones appear in the TCRdb table, and some are missing; sequencing was by immunoSEQ multiplex PCR. The sample includes approximately 150,000 clones, about 77% of them seen just once. This TCR was sampled from a man aged 18-30 years in good health and CMV-seropositive. Sequencing was carried out using PBMCs.

The CDR3: CASSPRTSGSCGELFF. In DNA, the CDR3 is TGTGCCAGCAGCCCCAGGACTAGCGGGAGTTGCGGGGAGCTGTTTTTT. The chain joins TRBV11-3 to TRBJ2-2; 13 bases match TRBD2. The germline CDR1 and CDR2 sequences are SGHNT and YENEEA. V shed 5 bases, J shed 7 bases, and the junction held 7 bases outside the gene matches. There are 16 residues in the CDR3.